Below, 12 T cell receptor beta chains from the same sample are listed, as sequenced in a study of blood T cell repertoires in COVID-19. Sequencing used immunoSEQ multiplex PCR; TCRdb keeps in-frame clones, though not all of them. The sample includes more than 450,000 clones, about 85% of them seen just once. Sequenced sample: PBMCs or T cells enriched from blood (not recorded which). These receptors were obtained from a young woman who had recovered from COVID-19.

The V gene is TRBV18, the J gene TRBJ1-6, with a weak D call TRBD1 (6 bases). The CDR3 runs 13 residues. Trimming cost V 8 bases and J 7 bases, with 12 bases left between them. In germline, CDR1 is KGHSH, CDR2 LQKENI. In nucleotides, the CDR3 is TGTGCCAGCAAGGGGGGGGCAAATTCACCCCTCCACTTT. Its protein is CASKGGANSPLHF.

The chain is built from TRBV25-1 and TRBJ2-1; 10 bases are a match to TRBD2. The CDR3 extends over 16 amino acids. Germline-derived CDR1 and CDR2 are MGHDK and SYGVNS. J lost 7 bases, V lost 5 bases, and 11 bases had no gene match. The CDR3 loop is CASSTPSGGAKNEQFF. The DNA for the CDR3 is TGTGCCAGCAGTACACCCAGCGGGGGGGCTAAGAATGAGCAGTTCTTC.

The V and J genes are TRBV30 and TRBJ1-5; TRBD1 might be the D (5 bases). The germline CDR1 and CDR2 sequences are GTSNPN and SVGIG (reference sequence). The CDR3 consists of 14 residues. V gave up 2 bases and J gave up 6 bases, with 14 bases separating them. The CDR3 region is CAWSKGRGTQPQHF. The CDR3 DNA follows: TGTGCCTGGAGTAAGGGTAGGGGCACTCAGCCCCAGCATTTT.

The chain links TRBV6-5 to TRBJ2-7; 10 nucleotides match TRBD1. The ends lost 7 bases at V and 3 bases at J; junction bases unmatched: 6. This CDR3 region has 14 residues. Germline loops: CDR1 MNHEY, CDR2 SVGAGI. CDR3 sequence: CASTPGTGDYEQYF. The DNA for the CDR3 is TGTGCCAGCACCCCCGGGACAGGGGACTACGAGCAGTACTTC.

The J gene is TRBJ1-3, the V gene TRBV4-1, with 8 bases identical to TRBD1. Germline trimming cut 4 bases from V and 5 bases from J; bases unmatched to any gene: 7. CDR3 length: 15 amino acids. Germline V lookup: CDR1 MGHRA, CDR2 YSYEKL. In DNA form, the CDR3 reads TGCGCCAGCAGCCGAGAGGACAGGGACCGAAACACCATATATTTT. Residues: CASSREDRDRNTIYF.

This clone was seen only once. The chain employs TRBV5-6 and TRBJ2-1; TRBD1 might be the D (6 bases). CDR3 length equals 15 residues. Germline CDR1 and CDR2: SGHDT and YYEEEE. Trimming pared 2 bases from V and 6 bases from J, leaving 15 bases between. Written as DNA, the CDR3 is TGTGCCAGCAGCTTCCAGGGGACGAGCCTCAATGAGCAGTTCTTC. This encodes CASSFQGTSLNEQFF.

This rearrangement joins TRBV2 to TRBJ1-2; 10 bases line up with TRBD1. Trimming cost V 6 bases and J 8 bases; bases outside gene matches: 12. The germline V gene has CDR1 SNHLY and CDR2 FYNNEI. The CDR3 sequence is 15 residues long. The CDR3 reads CASRTGGASRVGYTF. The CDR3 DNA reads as TGTGCCAGCAGGACAGGGGGCGCGAGCCGGGTCGGCTACACCTTC. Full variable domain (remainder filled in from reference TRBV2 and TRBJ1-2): EPEVTQTPSHQVTQMGQEVILRCVPISNHLYFYWYRQILGQKVEFLVSFYNNEISEKSEIFDDQFSVERPDGSNFTLKIRSTKLEDSAMYFCASRTGGASRVGYTFGSGTRLTVV.

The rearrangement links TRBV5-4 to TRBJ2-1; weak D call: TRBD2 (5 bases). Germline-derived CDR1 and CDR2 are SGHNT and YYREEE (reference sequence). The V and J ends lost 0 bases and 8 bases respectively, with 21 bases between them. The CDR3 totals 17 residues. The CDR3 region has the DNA TGTGCCAGCAGCTTGGGGTTTTCGGAGGTAGTGGAGGATGAGCAGTTCTTC. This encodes CASSLGFSEVVEDEQFF. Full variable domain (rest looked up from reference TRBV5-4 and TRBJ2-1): ETGVTQSPTHLIKTRGQQVTLRCSSQSGHNTVSWYQQALGQGPQFIFQYYREEENGRGNFPPRFSGLQFPNYSSELNVNALELDDSALYLCASSLGFSEVVEDEQFFGPGTRLTVL.

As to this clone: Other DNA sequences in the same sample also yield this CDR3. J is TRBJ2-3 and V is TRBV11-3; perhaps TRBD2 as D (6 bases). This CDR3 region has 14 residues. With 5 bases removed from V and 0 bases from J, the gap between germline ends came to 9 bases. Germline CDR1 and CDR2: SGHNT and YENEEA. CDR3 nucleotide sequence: TGTGCCAGCAGCCTAGGGACTAGCACAGATACGCAGTATTTT. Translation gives CASSLGTSTDTQYF.

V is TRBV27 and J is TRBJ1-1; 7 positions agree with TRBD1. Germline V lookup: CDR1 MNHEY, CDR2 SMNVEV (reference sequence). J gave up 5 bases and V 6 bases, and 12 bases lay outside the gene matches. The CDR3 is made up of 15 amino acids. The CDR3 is CASSLATGAETEAFF. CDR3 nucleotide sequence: TGTGCCAGCAGCTTAGCAACAGGGGCCGAAACTGAAGCTTTCTTT.

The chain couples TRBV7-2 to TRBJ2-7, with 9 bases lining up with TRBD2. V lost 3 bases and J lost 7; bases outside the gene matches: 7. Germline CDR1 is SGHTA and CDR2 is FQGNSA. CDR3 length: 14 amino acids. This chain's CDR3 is CASSFQRGAAEQYF. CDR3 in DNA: TGTGCCAGCAGCTTCCAGCGGGGGGCGGCAGAGCAGTACTTC.

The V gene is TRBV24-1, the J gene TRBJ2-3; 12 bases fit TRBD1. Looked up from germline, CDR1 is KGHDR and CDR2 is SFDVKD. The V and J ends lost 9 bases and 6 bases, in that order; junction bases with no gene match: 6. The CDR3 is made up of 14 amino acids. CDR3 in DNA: TGTGCCACCTCAGGGACAGGGGGCGTGGATACGCAGTATTTT. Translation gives CATSGTGGVDTQYF.